This TCR beta chain comes out of a study of regulatory T cells in long-lasting Graves disease. Study details: Graves' patients (newly diagnosed) had been on antithyroid drugs under 3 months. Study results and limitations: Those with persistent Graves' had less TCR diversity than newly diagnosed patients. The study found TRBV28, TRBJ1-2 and TRBJ2-5 favored in persistent disease. Persistent patients shared more public clonotypes (approximately 2,700) than newly diagnosed patients (about 970).

Specified time point: newly diagnosed GD, antithyroid drugs for less than 3 months. RNA extracted from PBMCs served as the sequencing template. CDR1 MNHEY and CDR2 SVGAGI come from the germline V gene. CDR3 length: 17 residues. The junction had 5 bases not matched to a gene; V was cut back by 0 bases and J by 0 bases. The table lists this clonotype with many counts. Antigen unknown. Arm-PCR with iRepertoire HTBI primers amplified the CDR3 regions for these TCR beta libraries. TCRdb recomputed calls from the multiplex PCR reads with MiXCR, one row per CDR3 protein. Here the sample spans fewer than 650,000 distinct CDR3 sequences, about 16% being singletons. These data were likewise used in another study, on T cells in Graves' hyperthyroidism and ophthalmopathy.

The V call is TRBV6-5, the J call TRBJ2-1; 7 positions match TRBD2. Sequenced material: peripheral blood mononuclear cells (PBMCs), taken at new diagnosis, from a patient treated with antithyroid drugs. The source is a man between 18 and 29 years old with Graves disease. Written as DNA, the CDR3 is TGTGCCAGCAGTTACTCAGGTGCGGGAGCCTCCTACAATGAGCAGTTCTTC. Residues: CASSYSGAGASYNEQFF.